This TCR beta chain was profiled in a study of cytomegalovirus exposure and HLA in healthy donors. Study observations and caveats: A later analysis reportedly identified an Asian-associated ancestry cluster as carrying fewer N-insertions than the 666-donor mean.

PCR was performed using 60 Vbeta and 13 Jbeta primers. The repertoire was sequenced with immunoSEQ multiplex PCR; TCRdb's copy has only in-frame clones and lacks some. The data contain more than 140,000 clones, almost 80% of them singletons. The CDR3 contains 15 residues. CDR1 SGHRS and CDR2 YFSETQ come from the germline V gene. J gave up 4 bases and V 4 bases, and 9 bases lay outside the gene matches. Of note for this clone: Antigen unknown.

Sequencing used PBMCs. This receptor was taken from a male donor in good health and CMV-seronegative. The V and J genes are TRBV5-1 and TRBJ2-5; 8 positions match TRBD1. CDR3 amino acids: CASSGQDRVTETQYF. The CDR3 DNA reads TGCGCCAGCAGCGGGCAGGACAGGGTGACAGAGACCCAGTACTTC. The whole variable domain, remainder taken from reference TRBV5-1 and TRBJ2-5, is KAGVTQTPRYLIKTRGQQVTLSCSPISGHRSVSWYQQTPGQGLQFLFEYFSETQRNKGNFPGRFSGRQFSNSRSEMNVSTLELGDSALYLCASSGQDRVTETQYFGPGTRLLVL.